This TCR beta chain was found in a study of vaccination effects on CD4 cells after COVID-19. Study in general: Two-dose vaccination with either BNT162b2 or mRNA-1273 was given to the participants. Overall study results and limits: Sampling in the study covered few convalescent patients and included no early post-infection timepoints. The post-vaccine spike-reactive clones of convalescents showed a predominance of new vaccine-induced clones.

About this clone itself: Its specificity is not known.

Sequenced by immunoSEQ multiplex PCR; TCRdb stores in-frame clones only, minus some. The table lists around 75,000 clones, around 70% of them singletons, with 5% in the top ten. Germline V gene sequence: CDR1 KGHDR, CDR2 SFDVKD. CDR3 length: 14 amino acids. Trimming removed 3 bases from V and 2 bases from J, with 9 bases in between. Prior to sequencing, the ViraFEST assay stimulated PBMC with viral peptide pools, which expanded the antigen-specific CD4+ T cells. Upon completion of about eleven days in culture, CD4+ T cells were isolated. By PCR, the person was confirmed to have had SARS-CoV-2 infection between March and December 2020. Days 3 and 7 saw half the medium replaced with IL-2 medium.

The input for sequencing was CD4+ T cells from PBMCs cultured with HIV peptides, taken before COVID-19 vaccination. Subset in this sample: HIV-1 Nef peptide pool negative control/reference culture. The chain uses TRBV24-1 and TRBJ2-5; possible D gene TRBD1, 5 bases. This sequence originates from a human donor who had a prior SARS-CoV-2 infection. CDR3 in DNA: TGTGCCACCAGTGATAGACAGATTCAAGAGACCCAGTACTTC. It specifies CATSDRQIQETQYF.